The rows below give T cell receptor beta chains drawn from one sample of a study of identical twins. TCRdb independently ran MiXCR on the 5' RACE reads; one entry per CDR3 protein. The data contain 690,000 or so distinct CDR3 sequences, 6.1% of them seen just once; the ten biggest clones take up 1.5% to 2%. The sequenced sample consisted of naive T cells sorted from blood. The source of these receptors is a man between 18 and 35 years old in good health. Both conserved end residues are part of each CDR3. A D gene is named only where the DNA matches it firmly. Clone sizes are given selectively: once, few, many, or a class where the clone is expanded.

abundance	d_gene	len	v_gene	j_gene	CDR3nt	CDR3aa
few	.	14	TRBV21-1	TRBJ1-1	TGTGCCAGCAACGGACAGGGAAGGGGGACTGAAGCTTTCTTT	CASNGQGRGTEAFF
many	.	14	TRBV29-1	TRBJ2-1	TGCAGCGTGCACAGGGGGGGCCCCTACAATGAGCAGTTCTTC	CSVHRGGPYNEQFF
.	TRBD2	19	TRBV5-4	TRBJ2-3	TGTGCCAGCAGCTTGGGTTCTAGCGGGAGTGCCTGGGGGACAGATACGCAGTATTTT	CASSLGSSGSAWGTDTQYF
.	.	13	TRBV6-2/TRBV6-3	TRBJ2-1	TGTGCCAGCAGTTCTAGGGGCAACAATGAGCAGTTCTTC	CASSSRGNNEQFF
.	.	16	TRBV2	TRBJ1-1	TGTGCCAGCAGTGAGAGTCGCGGCAGCATGAACACTGAAGCTTTCTTT	CASSESRGSMNTEAFF
many	.	14	TRBV12-3/TRBV12-4	TRBJ2-6	TGTGCCAGCAGTTACAGGGCTGGGGCCAACGTCCTGACTTTC	CASSYRAGANVLTF
many	.	12	TRBV12-3/TRBV12-4	TRBJ2-1	TGTGCCAGCGCCCGGTGGCTCGATGAGCAGTTCTTC	CASARWLDEQFF
many	.	14	TRBV20-1	TRBJ2-7	TGCAGTGCTAGAGATCTTACTAGTGACTACGAGCAGTACTTC	CSARDLTSDYEQYF
many	.	13	TRBV12-3/TRBV12-4	TRBJ2-5	TGTGCCAGCAGTTCAACGCTAGGAGAGACCCAGTACTTC	CASSSTLGETQYF
many	TRBD1	15	TRBV12-3/TRBV12-4	TRBJ2-1	TGTGCCAGCAGTTTCGGCGCAGGGGGTATTAGTGAGCAGTTCTTC	CASSFGAGGISEQFF
few	TRBD2	16	TRBV7-3	TRBJ2-3	TGTGCCAGCAGCTTAAATGCGGGAGGGGTGGCAGATACGCAGTATTTT	CASSLNAGGVADTQYF
few	TRBD1	16	TRBV12-5	TRBJ2-3	TGTGCTAGTGGTTTGGCCCGGGACAGCCTCACAGATACGCAGTATTTT	CASGLARDSLTDTQYF
.	TRBD2	16	TRBV18	TRBJ2-1	TGTGCCAGCTCACCTCCACTAGCGGGGAACTACAATGAGCAGTTCTTC	CASSPPLAGNYNEQFF
.	.	13	TRBV20-1	TRBJ2-1	TGCAGTGCTAAGTTGGGTTCTTACAATGAGCAGTTCTTC	CSAKLGSYNEQFF
many	TRBD1	13	TRBV20-1	TRBJ2-7	TGCAGTGCTAGGGTGGGACAGGGCGGTGAGCAGTACTTC	CSARVGQGGEQYF
many	.	15	TRBV28	TRBJ1-4	TGTGCCAGCAGGTCACAGGCTGCAACTAATGAAAAACTGTTTTTT	CASRSQAATNEKLFF
few	.	16	TRBV20-1	TRBJ2-7	TGCAGTGCTAGAGATCCCATTAATGGGGCTTACTACGAGCAGTACTTC	CSARDPINGAYYEQYF
.	.	14	TRBV15	TRBJ2-1	TGTGCCACCGGAGGGGGAGGGGGAATTGCTGAGCAGTTCTTC	CATGGGGGIAEQFF